This entry describes one T cell receptor beta chain. Its antigen is still unknown. No base quality information exists; no much larger clone differs at one position. The data belong to a study of control samples from healthy donors and cancer patients (dated by TCRdb to 2020 to 2021). The method was the immunoSEQ multiplex PCR assay. The table was pulled from immuneACCESS by TCRdb, which kept in-frame rearrangements only. Such tables lose some clones; where checked, under half of the loss comes from unresolved V genes, and the rest has no known cause. This sample lists roughly 370,000 clones; approximately 90% were detected once. More than 6% of the sample rests with the top ten. Spanning cysteine to phenylalanine, the CDR3 consists of 15 amino acids. Solely the CDR3 DNA is kept, with 45 bases framed from the first base. The V end loses 2 bases and the J end loses 2 bases, and a stretch of 12 bases separates them. CDR1 and CDR2, per the germline V gene, are SGHRS and YFSETQ.

Source material: PBMCs. The sequence derives from a man aged 35 to 55 with head and neck cancer. This receptor chain uses TRBV5-1 and TRBJ2-3; too little of a D gene remains to name it. In nucleotides, the sequence is TGCGCCAGCAGCTTTTCACGGATAGTCACAGATACGCAGTATTTT. Translated, this is CASSFSRIVTDTQYF.